The TCR beta chain described here comes from a study of T-cell memory formation after mild COVID-19 (dated by TCRdb to about 2021). A note on the overall study: Most TCR sequence clusters were specific to one of the two donors. In a couple of donors, T-cell clones that expanded and contracted after mild COVID-19 were followed by sequencing TCRalpha and TCRbeta repertoires longitudinally. The cohort comprised two young, previously healthy adult volunteers, one female and one male. General study outcomes and caveats: Contracting CD4+ clones were located mainly in the CM and EM memory subsets, whereas CD8+ clones were found to be enriched in EMRA. Balanced CD4/CD8 phenotypes were observed for clones contracting from day 15 to 85, whereas a bias towards CD4+ was observed for a second wave of clones expanding from day 15 to 37. The second-wave clones that peaked on day 37 were not confirmed to be SARS-CoV-2 specific. Some responding clones were detected in pre-infection memory, which suggested that pre-existing cross-reactive memory T cells had joined the SARS-CoV-2 response. The study covered only a couple of mild cases, and larger cohorts including severe cases with pre-infection samples were considered necessary.

Ficoll-Paque density gradient centrifugation was the method used to isolate PBMCs. This clonotype has at least ten counts. Its antigen is still unknown. No quality values exist for individual bases; no much larger clone is one base distant. Sequencing used an Illumina NovaSeq 6000. Using 5'RACE with constant-segment primers, TCRalpha and TCRbeta cDNA libraries were constructed, with sample barcodes and unique molecular identifiers added in the process. RNA was extracted from every sample with Trizol reagent. Library amplification was performed in two PCR steps, and a second sample barcode and Illumina TruSeq adapters were introduced in the second step. The libraries were sequenced on an Illumina NovaSeq using 2 x 150 bp paired-end reads. Under the source paper's analysis protocol: The reads were demultiplexed and collapsed into UMI-guided consensus sequences using migec v1.2.7. Using mixcr v2.1.11, the UMI consensuses were aligned to TRA and TRB V and J templates and assembled into clonotypes. Clonotypes were classified as expanded or contracted when called significant by both edgeR and NoisET, with noise models trained on biological replicates. edgeR calls used a false discovery rate-adjusted p below 0.01 and a log2 fold-change threshold of 1. PCA with hierarchical clustering of max-normalized trajectories of the 1000 most abundant clonotypes was used as exploratory dynamics analysis. Each responding clone was given a CD4 or CD8 phenotype based on the CD4+ and CD8+ repertoires, which had been sequenced separately. TCRdb applied fastp at Q25 and MiXCR to the public reads, then kept only in-frame beta chains. Entries are consolidated by CDR3 protein sequence, retaining the most common genes and DNA. TCRdb assigned the V and J calls; the authors' analysis was not used. The sample data list about 55,000 distinct CDR3 sequences, and more than 8% of these were observed just once. The ten largest clones represent 1.2% of the sample.

The junction carries 20 bases between V and J, which are trimmed by 6 bases and 0 bases respectively. The germline V gene (reference sequence) provides CDR1 SEHNR and CDR2 FQNEAQ. Reading from cysteine to phenylalanine, the CDR3 counts 17 amino acids. The DNA shown is the 51-base CDR3, in frame from base 1. This TCR came from a young man who had mild COVID-19 (a few samples of this study predate the infection). The sample titles of this study are shuffled in the database, so cell type and time point are left out; the donor was told from shared clones. The sample comprised PBMCs or a T cell subset sorted from them (not recorded which). The sequence joins TRBV7-9 to TRBJ2-5; TRBD2 is a weak D gene call, 6 bases matching. This receptor has the CDR3 CASSQLARGDDQETQYF. The nucleotide sequence reads TGTGCCAGCAGTCAGCTAGCGCGTGGTGATGACCAAGAGACCCAGTACTTC. Extended through the reference TRBV7-9 and TRBJ2-5 proteins, this CDR3 yields the full variable domain: DTGVSQNPRHKITKRGQNVTFRCDPISEHNRLYWYRQTLGQGPEFLTYFQNEAQLEKSRLLSDRFSAERPKGSFSTLEIQRTEQGDSAMYLCASSQLARGDDQETQYFGPGTRLLVL.